These 22 T cell receptor beta chains originate from one sample sequenced in a study of PD-1 blockade in classical Hodgkin lymphoma. Method: immunoSEQ multiplex PCR; TCRdb's copy keeps in-frame clones and lacks some. The top ten clones hold roughly 0.52% of a sample with fewer than 30,000 clones, over 75% of them seen once. As for time point: cycle 4 day 1 (C4D1), after 6 weeks of nivolumab. Every patient relapsed after autologous stem cell transplantation, and brentuximab vedotin exposure varied. Researchers report purifying CD4+ T cells from thawed PBMCs by magnetic negative selection. The starting material was CD4+ T cells from blood, obtained before the fourth cycle of nivolumab. The origin of the receptors is a human donor with classical Hodgkin lymphoma.

The V and J genes are TRBV28 and TRBJ2-5, with D possibly being TRBD1 (5 bases). Germline V CDR1 and CDR2: MDHEN, SYDVKM. Trimming pared 6 bases from V and 0 bases from J, leaving 23 bases between. The CDR3 runs 18 residues. The CDR3 sequence: CASRKKWSGHNYQETQYF. The CDR3 DNA follows: TGTGCCAGCAGAAAAAAGTGGTCCGGACATAATTACCAAGAGACCCAGTACTTC. The full variable domain, its missing parts supplied by reference TRBV28 and TRBJ2-5, is DVKVTQSSRYLVKRTGEKVFLECVQDMDHENMFWYRQDPGLGLRLIYFSYDVKMKEKGDIPEGYSVSREKKERFSLILESASTNQTSMYLCASRKKWSGHNYQETQYFGPGTRLLVL.

This clone came up a few times. J is TRBJ1-3 and V is TRBV5-4; D is unresolved. The germline V gene has CDR1 SGHNT and CDR2 YYREEE (reference sequence). Trimming removed 0 bases at V and 2 bases at J, with 6 bases between. The CDR3 has 14 residues. The CDR3 protein is CASSLGGAGNTIYF. In DNA form, the CDR3 reads TGTGCCAGCAGCTTGGGGGGAGCTGGAAACACCATATATTTT.

This clone was seen once. V usage is TRBV15 and J usage is TRBJ1-2; 7 bases are a match to TRBD1. Per the germline V gene, CDR1 is LNHNV and CDR2 is YYDKDF (reference sequence). This CDR3 is 15 amino acids long. The ends lost 2 bases at V and 2 bases at J; junction bases unmatched: 5. Here the CDR3 DNA reads TGTGCCACCAGCAGAAACAAGGACAGGAACTATGGCTACACCTTC. The encoded protein is CATSRNKDRNYGYTF.

The chain couples TRBV2 to TRBJ2-7; 7 bases map to TRBD2. This CDR3 has 16 residues. J lost 6 bases, V lost 3 bases, and 14 bases had no gene match. The germline gives CDR1 SNHLY, CDR2 FYNNEI. This CDR3 reads CASSDARTSGFGEQYF. The CDR3 region has the DNA TGTGCCAGCAGTGATGCGCGGACTAGTGGGTTCGGCGAGCAGTACTTC.

The J gene is TRBJ2-7, the V gene TRBV7-2; 12 positions agree with TRBD2. The germline gives CDR1 SGHTA, CDR2 FQGNSA. V gave up 4 bases and J gave up 3 bases; unmatched junction bases: 4. This CDR3 is 15 amino acids long. CDR3 bases: TGTGCCAGCAGCTCCCGACTAGCGGGAGTCTACGAGCAGTACTTC. Protein sequence: CASSSRLAGVYEQYF.

The gene calls are TRBV5-4 and TRBJ2-3; 8 bases align to TRBD2. The germline CDR1 and CDR2 sequences are SGHNT and YYREEE (reference sequence). This CDR3 is built from 14 residues. The J segment lost 1 base and the V segment lost 4 bases, leaving 2 bases of the junction unmatched. This CDR3 reads CASSRSGGTDTQYF. Written as DNA, the CDR3 is TGTGCCAGCAGCCGTAGCGGGGGCACAGATACGCAGTATTTT.

The chain is built from TRBV18 and TRBJ2-7; D not certain. Germline values: CDR1 KGHSH, CDR2 LQKENI. The length of the CDR3 is 13 residues. With 5 bases removed from V and 0 bases from J, the gap between germline ends came to 8 bases. The CDR3 DNA reads TGTGCCAGCTCAACCGGGCCCTCCTACGAGCAGTACTTC. Its protein is CASSTGPSYEQYF.

The chain recombines TRBV2 with TRBJ2-1; D is unresolved. The V gene's germline CDR1 is SNHLY and CDR2 FYNNEI. V gave up 2 bases and J gave up 0 bases, with 8 bases separating them. The CDR3 has 15 amino acids. Written as DNA, the CDR3 is TGTGCCAGCAGTGAAAGCCTCAGCTCCTACAATGAGCAGTTCTTC. This gives the protein CASSESLSSYNEQFF.

CDR3 loop: CASKRGLAAISTDTQYF. In DNA, the CDR3 is TGTGCCAGCAAACGAGGTCTGGCGGCCATTAGCACAGATACGCAGTATTTT. This sequence joins TRBV7-9 and TRBJ2-3; D remains ambiguous. CDR1 is SEHNR, CDR2 FQNEAQ, per germline (reference sequence). With 7 bases removed from V and 0 bases from J, the gap between germline ends came to 20 bases. The CDR3 extends over 17 amino acids.

This clone appeared a few times. This chain links TRBV5-1 with TRBJ1-1; TRBD1 agrees at 7 bases. J gave up 3 bases and V 3 bases, and 5 bases lay outside the gene matches. The CDR3 spans 14 residues. From germline, CDR1 is SGHRS and CDR2 YFSETQ. As DNA, the CDR3 is TGCGCCAGCAGCTCATTGACAGGGCACACTGAAGCTTTCTTT. This encodes CASSSLTGHTEAFF.

The rearrangement joins TRBV6-6 to TRBJ1-4, with 8 positions matching TRBD1. CDR3 length: 15 residues. Per the germline V gene, CDR1 is MNHNY and CDR2 is SVGAGI (reference sequence). J was trimmed by 4 bases and V by 4 bases; bases with no gene match: 5. CDR3 DNA: TGTGCCAGCAGTTTCCTCAGGGGGCTTAATGAAAAACTGTTTTTT. Translating gives CASSFLRGLNEKLFF.

The chain combines TRBV7-5 with TRBJ2-1; the table gives TRBD1 as D, unverified against the DNA. TRBV7-5 is a recognized pseudogene. This CDR3 is 15 amino acids long. The CDR3 is CARSLGRQPYNEQFF. The DNA for the CDR3 is TGTGCCAGAAGCTTAGGTAGACAGCCCTACAATGAGCAGTTCTTC.

The CDR3 loop reads CASSLGLPQFF. For the CDR3, the DNA is TGTGCCAGCAGCTTGGGACTGCCGCAGTTCTTC. The gene calls are TRBV6-6 and TRBJ2-1; possibly TRBD2 for D (6 bases). Germline-derived CDR1 and CDR2 are MNHNY and SVGAGI (reference sequence). The ends were cut back, 6 bases at V and 12 bases at J, with 12 bases in the middle. The CDR3 sequence is 11 residues long.

The chain links TRBV7-9 to TRBJ1-1; D gene uncertain. Germline V lookup: CDR1 SEHNR, CDR2 FQNEAQ (reference sequence). V was clipped by 2 bases and J by 3 bases, with 10 bases between them. The CDR3 is made up of 14 amino acids. The CDR3 DNA reads as TGTGCCAGCAGCTTAACTGGGGATGACACTGAAGCTTTCTTT. Its protein is CASSLTGDDTEAFF.

V and J are TRBV4-1 and TRBJ1-2; 7 bases align to TRBD1. Germline values: CDR1 MGHRA, CDR2 YSYEKL. This CDR3 spans 15 amino acids. J gave up 5 bases and V 0 bases, and 6 bases lay outside the gene matches. The CDR3 loop is CASSQERQGWYGYTF. DNA for the CDR3: TGCGCCAGCAGCCAAGAACGACAGGGTTGGTATGGCTACACCTTC.

The chain is built from TRBV5-1 and TRBJ2-7; 9 bases are a match to TRBD2. Germline-derived CDR1 and CDR2 are SGHRS and YFSETQ. There are 15 residues in the CDR3. With V trimmed by 3 bases and J by 4 bases, 8 bases remained unmatched. The CDR3 region has the DNA TGCGCCAGCAGCTCGGGACAGCGGGAGGTTTACGAGCAGTACTTC. Protein sequence: CASSSGQREVYEQYF.

This rearrangement joins TRBV9 to TRBJ1-1; D not certain. The CDR3 totals 14 residues. The V and J ends lost 0 bases and 1 base respectively, with 7 bases between them. Germline V gives CDR1 SGDLS, CDR2 YYNGEE. CDR3 sequence: CASSVATANTEAFF. The CDR3 region has the DNA TGTGCCAGCAGCGTAGCGACGGCGAACACTGAAGCTTTCTTT.

The V gene is TRBV6-5, the J gene TRBJ2-2; no reliable D call. Germline CDR1 MNHEY, CDR2 SVGAGI. Deletions cut 0 bases from V and 4 bases from J, with 0 bases between. The CDR3 is 12 residues long. This CDR3 reads CASSYSTGELFF. CDR3 DNA sequence: TGTGCCAGCAGTTACTCCACCGGGGAGCTGTTTTTT.

The chain couples TRBV7-6 to TRBJ1-1; D gene unclear. The CDR3 is 14 amino acids. V was shortened by 8 bases and J by 0 bases, with 13 bases between the two germline ends. Per the germline V gene, CDR1 is SGHVS and CDR2 is FNYEAQ. CDR3 bases: TGTGCCAGCTACCGGACGCCCTTGAACACTGAAGCTTTCTTT. Protein: CASYRTPLNTEAFF.

The chain is built from TRBV6-5 and TRBJ1-1; weak D call: TRBD1 (6 bases). Trimming shortened V by 2 bases and J by 4 bases, and 17 bases separated the two germline ends. The CDR3 loop spans 16 amino acids. From germline, CDR1 is MNHEY and CDR2 SVGAGI. Written as DNA, the CDR3 is TGTGCCAGCAGTTACAATCCATCAGGGGTGTCCACTGAAGCTTTCTTT. It translates to CASSYNPSGVSTEAFF.

The chain carries TRBV19 and TRBJ2-5, with 10 nucleotides matching TRBD2. The CDR3 runs 15 residues. The V gene end was trimmed by 4 bases and the J gene end by 4 bases; junction bases not matched to a gene: 6. Germline-derived CDR1 and CDR2 are LNHDA and SQIVND (reference sequence). CDR3: CASSTLAGVGETQYF. CDR3 nucleotide sequence: TGTGCCAGTAGTACGCTAGCGGGAGTGGGAGAGACCCAGTACTTC.

The chain combines TRBV6-6 with TRBJ2-7; unclear D gene. Germline V gene sequence: CDR1 MNHNY, CDR2 SVGAGI (reference sequence). The CDR3 is 15 amino acids. V was cut by 2 bases and J by 2 bases, with 13 bases left in between. The CDR3 DNA sequence: TGTGCCAGCAGTTACGCCCCACATCCCCCCTACGAGCAGTACTTC. Amino acids: CASSYAPHPPYEQYF.